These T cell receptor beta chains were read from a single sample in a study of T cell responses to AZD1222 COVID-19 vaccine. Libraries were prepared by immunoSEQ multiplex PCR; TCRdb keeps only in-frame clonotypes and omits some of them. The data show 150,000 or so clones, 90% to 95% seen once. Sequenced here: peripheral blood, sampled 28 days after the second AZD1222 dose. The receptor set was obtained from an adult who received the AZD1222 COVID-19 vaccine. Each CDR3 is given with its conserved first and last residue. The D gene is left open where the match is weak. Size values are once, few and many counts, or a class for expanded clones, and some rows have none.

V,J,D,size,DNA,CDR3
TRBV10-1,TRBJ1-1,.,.,TGCGCCAGTCCGACCTTTACCTGGAACACTGAAGCTTTCTTT,CASPTFTWNTEAFF
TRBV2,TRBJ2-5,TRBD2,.,TGTGCCAGCAGTAAACTAGCGGGGATCACAGAGACCCAGTACTTC,CASSKLAGITETQYF
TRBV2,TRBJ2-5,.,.,TGTGCCAGCAGTGACGAATACCAAGAGACCCAGTACTTC,CASSDEYQETQYF
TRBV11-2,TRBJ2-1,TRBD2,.,TGTGCCAGCAGCTTTAGCGGGGGTGATCCCTCCTACAATGAGCAGTTCTTC,CASSFSGGDPSYNEQFF
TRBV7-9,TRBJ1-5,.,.,TGTGCCAGCAGCACCACAGATCAGCCCCAGCATTTT,CASSTTDQPQHF
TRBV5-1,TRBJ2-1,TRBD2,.,TGCGCCAGCAGCTTTACCGGGGGGGATGAGCAGTTCTTC,CASSFTGGDEQFF
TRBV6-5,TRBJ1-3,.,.,TGTGCCAGTACCACAGCTAACTCTGGAAACACCATATATTTT,CASTTANSGNTIYF
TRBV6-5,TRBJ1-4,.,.,TGTGCCAGCAGGCGTGACTCCTCAGGGCCAAAACTGTTTTTT,CASRRDSSGPKLFF
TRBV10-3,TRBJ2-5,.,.,TGTGCCATCAGTGAGTCGAGAGCGCAAGAGACCCAGTACTTC,CAISESRAQETQYF
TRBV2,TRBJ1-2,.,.,TGTGCCAGCAGTGAAGCGCTTAGACTGGGCTACACCTTC,CASSEALRLGYTF
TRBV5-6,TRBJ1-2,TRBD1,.,TGTGCCAGCAGCTTGACCGGGACAGGGACAAAGAACTATGGCTACACCTTC,CASSLTGTGTKNYGYTF
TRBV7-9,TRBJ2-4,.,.,TGTGCCAGCAGCTTAGAGGGCAGGGTGGCCAAAAACATTCAGTACTTC,CASSLEGRVAKNIQYF
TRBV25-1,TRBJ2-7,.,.,TGTGCCAGCAGTGAATGGCAGGGGGGCGAGCAGTACTTC,CASSEWQGGEQYF
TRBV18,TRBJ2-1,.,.,TGTGCCAGCTCACGAACCTCGAATGAGCAGTTCTTC,CASSRTSNEQFF
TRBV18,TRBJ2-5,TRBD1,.,TGTGCCAGCTCACCACAGGGACAGGAGGTTTACTTC,CASSPQGQEVYF
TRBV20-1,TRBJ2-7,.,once,TGCAGTGCTAGTCTTCCGACAGACCCTACCTACGAGCAGTACTTC,CSASLPTDPTYEQYF
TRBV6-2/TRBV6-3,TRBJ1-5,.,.,TGTGCCAGCAGTTACAGGAGCAATCAGCCCCAGCATTTT,CASSYRSNQPQHF
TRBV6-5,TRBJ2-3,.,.,TGTGCCAGCAGTTACTCCCCGGACCTCACAGATACGCAGTATTTT,CASSYSPDLTDTQYF
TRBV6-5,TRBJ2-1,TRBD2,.,TGTGCCAGCAGGCAGACTAGCGGGGCCCACAATGAGCAGTTCTTC,CASRQTSGAHNEQFF
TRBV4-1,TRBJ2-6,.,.,TGCGCCAGCAGCTCCCCGGGGGCTGGGGCCAACGTCCTGACTTTC,CASSSPGAGANVLTF
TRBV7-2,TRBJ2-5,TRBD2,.,TGTGCCAGCAGCTTAGGGGCGGGGGGGCGTAAGACCCAGTACTTC,CASSLGAGGRKTQYF
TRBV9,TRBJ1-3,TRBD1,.,TGTGCCAGCAGCCCCTGGGACAGTAGCTCTGGAAACACCATATATTTT,CASSPWDSSSGNTIYF
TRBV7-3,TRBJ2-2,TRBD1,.,TGTGCCAGCAGCCCTCGCTTGACAGGGCACACCGGGGAGCTGTTTTTT,CASSPRLTGHTGELFF
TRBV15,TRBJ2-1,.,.,TGTGCCACCAGCAGAGATGGGGGGGCTCGAAATGAGCAGTTCTTC,CATSRDGGARNEQFF
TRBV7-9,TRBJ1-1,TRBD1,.,TGTGCCAGCAGCTTAGTGGGGACAGGGGTTGAGGATGAAGCTTTCTTT,CASSLVGTGVEDEAFF
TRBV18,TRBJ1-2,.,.,TGTGCCAGCTCACTCCGGACGGATGGGGGCAACTATGGCTACACCTTC,CASSLRTDGGNYGYTF
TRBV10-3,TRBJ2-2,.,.,TGTGCCATCAGTGAGCCGTCTACCGGGGAGCTGTTTTTT,CAISEPSTGELFF
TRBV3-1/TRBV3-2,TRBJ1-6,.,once,TGTGCCAGCAGCTTATCGGGACTCCCCGTTTCCCTCCACTTT,CASSLSGLPVSLHF
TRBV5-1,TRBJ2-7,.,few,TGCGCCAGCAGCTTGGGGCGGGGCGAGCAGTACTTC,CASSLGRGEQYF
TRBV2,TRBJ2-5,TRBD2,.,TGTGCCAGCAGGACGGGACTAGCGGAGACCCAGTACTTC,CASRTGLAETQYF
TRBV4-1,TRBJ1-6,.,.,TGCGCCAGCAGCCAAGGGGAATTGCCGGATTCACCCCTCCACTTT,CASSQGELPDSPLHF
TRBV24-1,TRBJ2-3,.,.,TGTGCCACCAGTGATTCGTCGGTCAGGGACTTGAATACGCAGTATTTT,CATSDSSVRDLNTQYF
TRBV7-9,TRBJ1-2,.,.,TGTGCCAGCAGCTTAGCTGGGGAGGACGGCTACACCTTC,CASSLAGEDGYTF
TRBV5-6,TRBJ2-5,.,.,TGTGCCAGCAGCTTGGGGCCGGAGGGTCGAGAGACCCAGTACTTC,CASSLGPEGRETQYF
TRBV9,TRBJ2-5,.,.,TGTGCCAGCAGCGTAGGGGGGGAAACTAGGTGGGAGACCCAGTACTTC,CASSVGGETRWETQYF
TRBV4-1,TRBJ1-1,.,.,TGCGCCAGCAGCCAAGATTACAGTGGTCAGGCGGAAGCTTTCTTT,CASSQDYSGQAEAFF
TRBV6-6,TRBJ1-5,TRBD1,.,TGTGCCAGCAGTTACGGGGCCCCAGGGGGCGGACAGCCCCAGCATTTT,CASSYGAPGGGQPQHF
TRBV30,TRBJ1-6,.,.,TGTGCCTGGAGTGTATCAGGGGAAACCCTCCACTTT,CAWSVSGETLHF
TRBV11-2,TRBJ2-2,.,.,TGTGCCAGCAGCTTACTCAGGGGTAGCACCGGGGAGCTGTTTTTT,CASSLLRGSTGELFF
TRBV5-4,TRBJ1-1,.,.,TGTGCCAGCAGATTATCCGGGGCCCCTAACACTGAAGCTTTCTTT,CASRLSGAPNTEAFF
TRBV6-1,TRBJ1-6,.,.,TGTGCCAGCAGTGAAGAGAGGGGTTCACCCCTCCACTTT,CASSEERGSPLHF
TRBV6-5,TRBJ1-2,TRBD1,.,TGTGCCAGCAGTTACTCGGGACAGGTCGATGGCTACACCTTC,CASSYSGQVDGYTF
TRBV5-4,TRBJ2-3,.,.,TGTGCCAGCAGCTTGGGGGCCAGGGGGGGGACAGATACGCAGTATTTT,CASSLGARGGTDTQYF
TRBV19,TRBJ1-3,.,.,TGTGCCAGTAGTCCAAACCGGGACGGCTCTGGAAACACCATATATTTT,CASSPNRDGSGNTIYF
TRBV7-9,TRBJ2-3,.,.,TGTGCCAGCAGCATCACAGATACGCAGTATTTT,CASSITDTQYF
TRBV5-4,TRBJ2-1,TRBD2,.,TGTGCCAGCAGCCCGAGAGGGACTAGCGGGGGGGGGAATGAGCAGTTCTTC,CASSPRGTSGGGNEQFF
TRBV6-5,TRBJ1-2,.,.,TGTGCCAGCCATTCAGGGGTTTTCTATGGCTACACCTTC,CASHSGVFYGYTF
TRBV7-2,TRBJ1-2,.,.,TGTGCCAGCAGCTCTCCCAACCGGGGGCTTGGTGGCTACACCTTC,CASSSPNRGLGGYTF
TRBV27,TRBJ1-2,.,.,TGTGCCAGCAGTTCTTTGGAACACCTAGCCTATGGCTACACCTTC,CASSSLEHLAYGYTF
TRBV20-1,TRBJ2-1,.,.,TGCAGTGCCCCCACTTACAATGAGCAGTTCTTC,CSAPTYNEQFF
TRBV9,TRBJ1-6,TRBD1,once,TGTGCCAGCGGCAGGGGGCGAGAATCACCCCTCCACTTT,CASGRGRESPLHF
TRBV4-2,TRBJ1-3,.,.,TGTGCCAGCAGCCAAGATCGAGGCTCTGGAAACACCATATATTTT,CASSQDRGSGNTIYF
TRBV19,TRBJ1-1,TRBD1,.,TGTGCCAGTAGGGTACAGGGGTGGGGCACTGAAGCTTTCTTT,CASRVQGWGTEAFF
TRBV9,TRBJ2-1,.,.,TGTGCCAGCAGCGTAGCTATGGGTTGGAATGAGCAGTTCTTC,CASSVAMGWNEQFF
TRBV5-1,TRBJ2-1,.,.,TGCGCCAGCAGCTTGGGCTATCAGAGCTCCTACAATGAGCAGTTCTTC,CASSLGYQSSYNEQFF
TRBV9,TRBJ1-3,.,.,TGTGCCAGCAGCCCCAGGACAGACCCGAGCTCTGGAAACACCATATATTTT,CASSPRTDPSSGNTIYF
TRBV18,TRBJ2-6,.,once,TGTGCCAGCTCACCAGGCTCTGGGGCCAACGTCCTGACTTTC,CASSPGSGANVLTF
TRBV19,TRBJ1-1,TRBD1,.,TGTGCCAGTAGGCGGACAGGGAACACTGAAGCTTTCTTT,CASRRTGNTEAFF
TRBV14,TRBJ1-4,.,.,TGTGCCAGCAGCCAACTTGGACAGATTAATGAAAAACTGTTTTTT,CASSQLGQINEKLFF
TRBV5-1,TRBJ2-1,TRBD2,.,TGCGCCAGCAGCTTGGGTAGCGGGGGGAAGAACTCCTACAATGAGCAGTTCTTC,CASSLGSGGKNSYNEQFF